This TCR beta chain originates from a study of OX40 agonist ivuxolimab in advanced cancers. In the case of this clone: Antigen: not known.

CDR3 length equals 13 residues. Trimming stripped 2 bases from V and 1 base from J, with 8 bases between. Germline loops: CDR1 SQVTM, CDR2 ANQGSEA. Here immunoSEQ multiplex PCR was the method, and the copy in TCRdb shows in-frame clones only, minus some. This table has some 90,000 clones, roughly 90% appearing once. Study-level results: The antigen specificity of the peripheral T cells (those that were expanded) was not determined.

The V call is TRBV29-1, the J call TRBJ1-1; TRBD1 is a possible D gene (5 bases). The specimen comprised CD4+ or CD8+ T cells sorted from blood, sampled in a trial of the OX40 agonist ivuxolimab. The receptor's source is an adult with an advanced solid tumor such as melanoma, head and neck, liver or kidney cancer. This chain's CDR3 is CSVEPGWNTEAFF. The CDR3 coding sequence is TGCAGCGTTGAACCAGGGTGGAACACTGAAGCTTTCTTT.